Listed below are T cell receptor beta chains from one sample, sequenced in a study of blood T cell repertoires in COVID-19. Sequencing used immunoSEQ multiplex PCR; TCRdb keeps in-frame clones, though not all of them. The sample holds more than 95,000 clones; 89% are singletons and the top ten take approximately 3.4%. Source material: peripheral blood. These receptors came from a woman aged 55-69 years with acute or convalescent COVID-19. Both conserved end residues are part of each CDR3. The D gene is left open where the match is weak. Only some rows state a clone size, as once, few, many or a class for expanded clones.

j_gene: TRBJ1-1
d_gene: TRBD1
abundance: once
v_gene: TRBV2
CDR3nt: TGTGCCATCCCAGGGGGCTGGGGCACTGAAGCTTTCTTT
CDR3aa: CAIPGGWGTEAFF

j_gene: TRBJ2-1
d_gene: -
abundance: -
v_gene: TRBV11-3
CDR3nt: TGTGCCAGCAGCTTGAGGAGATCCAGAAATGTGGATGAGCAGTTCTTC
CDR3aa: CASSLRRSRNVDEQFF

j_gene: TRBJ1-2
d_gene: -
abundance: -
v_gene: TRBV6-5
CDR3nt: TGTGCCAGCAGTTACGCCCTAGGTGGCTACACCTTC
CDR3aa: CASSYALGGYTF

j_gene: TRBJ2-1
d_gene: -
abundance: -
v_gene: TRBV11-1
CDR3nt: TGTGCCAGCAGCATCCAGGGAAGGACGGCAACCCATGAGCAGTTCTTC
CDR3aa: CASSIQGRTATHEQFF

j_gene: TRBJ2-1
d_gene: TRBD2
abundance: few
v_gene: TRBV7-2
CDR3nt: TGTGCCAGCAGCTCGGGCGGGAGGGGCAATGAGCAGTTCTTC
CDR3aa: CASSSGGRGNEQFF

j_gene: TRBJ2-1
d_gene: TRBD2
abundance: -
v_gene: TRBV5-1
CDR3nt: TGCGCCAGCAGACCCACTAGCGGCCCGCAGTTCTTC
CDR3aa: CASRPTSGPQFF

j_gene: TRBJ2-5
d_gene: TRBD2
abundance: -
v_gene: TRBV5-1
CDR3nt: TGCGCCAGCAGCTTGGGACTAGCGGGACAAGAGACCCAGTACTTC
CDR3aa: CASSLGLAGQETQYF

j_gene: TRBJ2-1
d_gene: -
abundance: -
v_gene: TRBV27
CDR3nt: TGTGCCAGCCGATGGGAAGACAGACCCTACAATGAGCAGTTCTTC
CDR3aa: CASRWEDRPYNEQFF

j_gene: TRBJ1-1
d_gene: TRBD1
abundance: -
v_gene: TRBV29-1
CDR3nt: TGCAGCGCTGGGACAGTGCTGAACACTGAAGCTTTCTTT
CDR3aa: CSAGTVLNTEAFF

j_gene: TRBJ2-3
d_gene: TRBD2
abundance: -
v_gene: TRBV6-1
CDR3nt: TGTGCCAGCAGTGTTAGCGGGGTGGTCACCACAGATACGCAGTATTTT
CDR3aa: CASSVSGVVTTDTQYF

j_gene: TRBJ2-1
d_gene: TRBD2
abundance: -
v_gene: TRBV27
CDR3nt: TGTGCCAGCAGTGCTAGCGGGAGGGAGCAGTTCTTC
CDR3aa: CASSASGREQFF

j_gene: TRBJ2-5
d_gene: TRBD2
abundance: -
v_gene: TRBV10-2
CDR3nt: TGCGCCACCTCTGGCCGCGGGGGGGAGACCCAGTACTTC
CDR3aa: CATSGRGGETQYF

j_gene: TRBJ2-5
d_gene: TRBD2
abundance: -
v_gene: TRBV20-1
CDR3nt: TGCAGTGCTAGTAATCCGCTAGCGGGGACCCAAGAGACCCAGTACTTC
CDR3aa: CSASNPLAGTQETQYF

j_gene: TRBJ1-1
d_gene: TRBD1
abundance: -
v_gene: TRBV30
CDR3nt: TGTGCCTGGAGTCTGACAGGGGGTGAGATAGCTTTCTTT
CDR3aa: CAWSLTGGEIAFF

j_gene: TRBJ2-7
d_gene: TRBD1
abundance: -
v_gene: TRBV6-1
CDR3nt: TGTGCCAGCAGTGAGAATTGGACAGGGGTTATAGGCTACGAGCAGTACTTC
CDR3aa: CASSENWTGVIGYEQYF

j_gene: TRBJ1-2
d_gene: TRBD1
abundance: -
v_gene: TRBV4-2
CDR3nt: TGTGCCAGCAGCCCCCTAGGGTCGGGAGGGCAGGGGGGAGTTGTCTACACCTTC
CDR3aa: CASSPLGSGGQGGVVYTF

j_gene: TRBJ2-2
d_gene: -
abundance: -
v_gene: TRBV2
CDR3nt: TGTGCCAGCAGTCAGGGTTACAACACCGGGGAGCTGTTTTTT
CDR3aa: CASSQGYNTGELFF

j_gene: TRBJ2-7
d_gene: -
abundance: -
v_gene: TRBV3-1/TRBV3-2
CDR3nt: TGTGCCAGCAGCCAAGGCGGGGCCCCCAGCTCCTACGAGCAGTACTTC
CDR3aa: CASSQGGAPSSYEQYF

j_gene: TRBJ1-3
d_gene: TRBD1
abundance: -
v_gene: TRBV27
CDR3nt: TGTGCCAGCAGCACCGGGACAGGGATTGGAAACACCATATATTTT
CDR3aa: CASSTGTGIGNTIYF

j_gene: TRBJ1-4
d_gene: -
abundance: once
v_gene: TRBV5-5
CDR3nt: TGTGCCAGCAGCTTCACAGGGTTGTCTAATGAAAAACTGTTTTTT
CDR3aa: CASSFTGLSNEKLFF

j_gene: TRBJ1-1
d_gene: -
abundance: -
v_gene: TRBV5-1
CDR3nt: TGCGCCAGCAGCTTGGCCGGGATATCGGCAGAGACTGAAGCTTTCTTT
CDR3aa: CASSLAGISAETEAFF

j_gene: TRBJ1-2
d_gene: -
abundance: once
v_gene: TRBV9
CDR3nt: TGTGCCAGCAGCGTAGGCAGGGTTAACTATGGCTACACCTTC
CDR3aa: CASSVGRVNYGYTF

j_gene: TRBJ1-4
d_gene: -
abundance: few
v_gene: TRBV28
CDR3nt: TGTGCCAGCAGTCTACCGGACCGGGAGGAAAAACTGTTTTTT
CDR3aa: CASSLPDREEKLFF

j_gene: TRBJ2-3
d_gene: TRBD1
abundance: -
v_gene: TRBV18
CDR3nt: TGTGCCAGCTCACCACGAGGGACAGGGGCAGCAGATACGCAGTATTTT
CDR3aa: CASSPRGTGAADTQYF

j_gene: TRBJ2-7
d_gene: TRBD2
abundance: -
v_gene: TRBV29-1
CDR3nt: TGCAGCGTTGAACCCGCGGGACTAGCGGGGTACGAGCAGTACTTC
CDR3aa: CSVEPAGLAGYEQYF

j_gene: TRBJ2-2
d_gene: -
abundance: -
v_gene: TRBV11-2
CDR3nt: TGTGCCACCAAAGCATATGGGGAGCTGTTTTTT
CDR3aa: CATKAYGELFF

j_gene: TRBJ2-1
d_gene: TRBD2
abundance: once
v_gene: TRBV10-2
CDR3nt: TGCGCCAGCAGCATGCCTAGCGGGAGGGCCGGGGAGCAGTTCTTC
CDR3aa: CASSMPSGRAGEQFF

j_gene: TRBJ2-1
d_gene: TRBD1
abundance: -
v_gene: TRBV5-4
CDR3nt: TGTGCCAGCAGCTTACCGGACAGGGAAAATGAGCAGTTCTTC
CDR3aa: CASSLPDRENEQFF

j_gene: TRBJ2-7
d_gene: -
abundance: -
v_gene: TRBV13
CDR3nt: TGTGCCAGCAGCCAAGCTAGTATCGCCTCCTACGAGCAGTACTTC
CDR3aa: CASSQASIASYEQYF

j_gene: TRBJ2-3
d_gene: -
abundance: -
v_gene: TRBV15
CDR3nt: TGTGCCACCAGCACCCTCGGACAGACCACAGATACGCAGTATTTT
CDR3aa: CATSTLGQTTDTQYF

j_gene: TRBJ2-7
d_gene: -
abundance: -
v_gene: TRBV6-6
CDR3nt: TGTGCCAGCAACCAGGGGCGCTACGAGCAGTACTTC
CDR3aa: CASNQGRYEQYF

j_gene: TRBJ1-1
d_gene: TRBD1
abundance: -
v_gene: TRBV19
CDR3nt: TGTGCCAGTAGGCCCTGGGACAGGTCTGGCACTGAAGCTTTCTTT
CDR3aa: CASRPWDRSGTEAFF

j_gene: TRBJ1-1
d_gene: -
abundance: few
v_gene: TRBV7-9
CDR3nt: TGTGCCAGCAGCTTAGGCGGGGTACAGGAAGCTTTCTTT
CDR3aa: CASSLGGVQEAFF

j_gene: TRBJ2-2
d_gene: -
abundance: -
v_gene: TRBV5-4
CDR3nt: TGTGCCAGCAGCTTGGGGTCCGGTATCAGGGGAGCCGGGGAGCTGTTTTTT
CDR3aa: CASSLGSGIRGAGELFF

j_gene: TRBJ2-2
d_gene: -
abundance: -
v_gene: TRBV9
CDR3nt: TGTGCCAGCAGCGTGGGGGCTGCAGACATTTACACCGGGGAGCTGTTTTTT
CDR3aa: CASSVGAADIYTGELFF

j_gene: TRBJ1-2
d_gene: TRBD1
abundance: few
v_gene: TRBV11-1
CDR3nt: TGTGCCAGCAGCCGTCCGGGACAGGGGAGGGAAGTAGGCTACACCTTC
CDR3aa: CASSRPGQGREVGYTF

j_gene: TRBJ2-7
d_gene: TRBD2
abundance: -
v_gene: TRBV5-4
CDR3nt: TGTGCCAGCAGCTTGACTAGCGGGAGTGGTGAGCAGTACTTC
CDR3aa: CASSLTSGSGEQYF

j_gene: TRBJ2-5
d_gene: TRBD2
abundance: -
v_gene: TRBV7-9
CDR3nt: TGTGCCAGCAGCTCTTTCTCCGGGAGGGTACAAGAGACCCAGTACTTC
CDR3aa: CASSSFSGRVQETQYF

j_gene: TRBJ1-2
d_gene: -
abundance: -
v_gene: TRBV30
CDR3nt: TGTGCCTTTGACATATCTAACTATGGCTACACCTTC
CDR3aa: CAFDISNYGYTF

j_gene: TRBJ1-2
d_gene: TRBD1
abundance: -
v_gene: TRBV30
CDR3nt: TGTGCCTGGAGAGCAAAACAGGGGCGGTATGGCTACACCTTC
CDR3aa: CAWRAKQGRYGYTF

j_gene: TRBJ2-2
d_gene: -
abundance: -
v_gene: TRBV30
CDR3nt: TGTGCCTGGAGAACGCAGGCCTCCGGGGAGCTGTTTTTT
CDR3aa: CAWRTQASGELFF

j_gene: TRBJ2-1
d_gene: TRBD1
abundance: -
v_gene: TRBV30
CDR3nt: TGTGCCTGGAGAACCCGGGACAGGGCTACTTTCTTC
CDR3aa: CAWRTRDRATFF

j_gene: TRBJ1-3
d_gene: -
abundance: -
v_gene: TRBV7-8
CDR3nt: TGTGCCAGCAGCGGCAGGACAGTCACTGGAAACACCATATATTTT
CDR3aa: CASSGRTVTGNTIYF

j_gene: TRBJ2-2
d_gene: -
abundance: -
v_gene: TRBV18
CDR3nt: TGTGCCAGCTCACCTAACGGACAGAACACCGGGGAGCTGTTTTTT
CDR3aa: CASSPNGQNTGELFF

j_gene: TRBJ2-5
d_gene: TRBD2
abundance: -
v_gene: TRBV5-4
CDR3nt: TGTGCCAGCAGCTTGGGTATAGCGGGAGGATCTGAGACCCAGTACTTC
CDR3aa: CASSLGIAGGSETQYF

j_gene: TRBJ2-1
d_gene: TRBD2
abundance: -
v_gene: TRBV5-1
CDR3nt: TGCGCCAGCAGTTCGGGCGGGACTAGCGCCCACAATGAGCAGTTCTTC
CDR3aa: CASSSGGTSAHNEQFF

j_gene: TRBJ2-1
d_gene: TRBD1
abundance: -
v_gene: TRBV2
CDR3nt: TGTGCCAGCAGTGAAAGGGACAGCACCCTATCATTGGAGTTCTTC
CDR3aa: CASSERDSTLSLEFF

j_gene: TRBJ1-4
d_gene: TRBD1
abundance: -
v_gene: TRBV3-1/TRBV3-2
CDR3nt: TGTGCCAGCAGCCAAGGGGGGGGACAGGGTGTTGAAAAACTGTTTTTT
CDR3aa: CASSQGGGQGVEKLFF

j_gene: TRBJ2-7
d_gene: TRBD2
abundance: once
v_gene: TRBV7-3
CDR3nt: TGTGCCAGCAGCTTAACTAGCGGGAGCAACGAGCAGTACTTC
CDR3aa: CASSLTSGSNEQYF

j_gene: TRBJ2-7
d_gene: -
abundance: -
v_gene: TRBV7-2
CDR3nt: TGTGCCAGCAGCTTAGCGCACAGTCTAGCTCCCTACGAGCAGTACTTC
CDR3aa: CASSLAHSLAPYEQYF

j_gene: TRBJ1-1
d_gene: TRBD1
abundance: -
v_gene: TRBV19
CDR3nt: TGTGCCAGTAGTATGCCTCGACAGGGGTGGAGTGGAACTGAAGCTTTCTTT
CDR3aa: CASSMPRQGWSGTEAFF